The rows below give T cell receptor beta chains drawn from one sample of a study of OX40 agonist ivuxolimab in advanced cancers. The protocol was immunoSEQ multiplex PCR, while the TCRdb copy is restricted to in-frame clones and leaves out a portion. The table records approximately 47,000 clones, around nine tenths of them present only once. The sample here was CD4+ or CD8+ T cells sorted from blood, taken in a trial of the OX40 agonist ivuxolimab. The receptor set was obtained from an adult with an advanced solid tumor such as melanoma, head and neck, liver or kidney cancer. The CDR3 runs from the conserved cysteine through the conserved F or W.

CDR3 protein	V gene	J gene
CASSLTDSAYEQYF	TRBV27	TRBJ2-7
CASGAGTEAFF	TRBV27	TRBJ1-1
CASSDGSNQPQHF	TRBV6-4	TRBJ1-5
CASSLEGQLNTEAFF	TRBV5-1	TRBJ1-1
CASSLVLGRGTEAFF	TRBV7-9	TRBJ1-1
CASSSGRGELFF	TRBV27	TRBJ2-2
CASSLRPGDGYTF	TRBV5-6	TRBJ1-2
CASSLGTWAKSNEQYF	TRBV27	TRBJ2-7
CASRTGTGDYEQYF	TRBV27	TRBJ2-7
CASSALLGAITDTQYF	TRBV9	TRBJ2-3
CASSQPRTGKNIQYF	TRBV27	TRBJ2-4
CASSLAGGSQPQHF	TRBV5-4	TRBJ1-5
CASSLPQGAGGGDTQYF	TRBV7-8	TRBJ2-3
CASSLGGGYNEQFF	TRBV6-5	TRBJ2-1
CASSLEGLVNTIYF	TRBV5-6	TRBJ1-3
CASSPPVAGGPAYNEQFF	TRBV13	TRBJ2-1
CASSLGRGQSYGYTF	TRBV13	TRBJ1-2
CASSPRQGLTDTQYF	TRBV27	TRBJ2-3
CASSPGLASHEQYF	TRBV28	TRBJ2-7
CASSIGGLAGFSEQFF	TRBV9	TRBJ2-1
CASGSQPDGLYEQYF	TRBV5-1	TRBJ2-7
CASSEGGRGLSTDTQYF	TRBV9	TRBJ2-3
CASSQVTGAYFQETQYF	TRBV4-3	TRBJ2-5
CASSVFVNEQFF	TRBV9	TRBJ2-1
CASSSSPALTGVEYEQYF	TRBV27	TRBJ2-7
CASTIAGGSSYEQYF	TRBV7-8	TRBJ2-7
CASKQGQAGYGYTF	TRBV6-5	TRBJ1-2
CASSFVNYEQYF	TRBV5-1	TRBJ2-7
CASSPDRSLAGGSYEQYF	TRBV7-9	TRBJ2-7
CASSRLGTDTQYF	TRBV5-4	TRBJ2-3
CASRRVDNSPLHF	TRBV9	TRBJ1-6
CASSLTGQFGYTF	TRBV7-3	TRBJ1-2
CASSLPQGPRALHF	TRBV11-2	TRBJ1-6
CASSYPPGGRGSNTGELFF	TRBV13	TRBJ2-2
CASSLAQTEQYF	TRBV5-6	TRBJ2-7
CASSWGARTEAFF	TRBV11-3	TRBJ1-1
CASGTGGAYNEQFF	TRBV19	TRBJ2-1
CASSLSLRQIQDEQFF	TRBV27	TRBJ2-1
CASSRGQEGRTDTQYF	TRBV7-9	TRBJ2-3
CASSFGGRQPTDTQYF	TRBV7-8	TRBJ2-3
CASRPESSQETQYF	TRBV21-1	TRBJ2-5
CASSSQRGRNTEAFF	TRBV5-8	TRBJ1-1
CASTHRDRVYSGNTIYF	TRBV13	TRBJ1-3
CASSPGGTVNTGELFF	TRBV11-2	TRBJ2-2
CASGIYNEQFF	TRBV6-5	TRBJ2-1
CASSPPGGHTEAFF	TRBV7-9	TRBJ1-1
CASSSQPQGPQHF	TRBV6-6	TRBJ1-5
CASSSPSGTTLREQFF	TRBV27	TRBJ2-1
CASSPPEEGGEKLFF	TRBV18	TRBJ1-4
CASSLPGGAYTEAFF	TRBV7-6	TRBJ1-1
CASSYDREEAFF	TRBV19	TRBJ1-1
CSVEDPGQGMNIQYF	TRBV29-1	TRBJ2-4
CASTGSTLLGAFF	TRBV19	TRBJ1-1
CASSLMGTDTQYF	TRBV7-3	TRBJ2-3
CASSQGGSYEQYF	TRBV7-7	TRBJ2-7